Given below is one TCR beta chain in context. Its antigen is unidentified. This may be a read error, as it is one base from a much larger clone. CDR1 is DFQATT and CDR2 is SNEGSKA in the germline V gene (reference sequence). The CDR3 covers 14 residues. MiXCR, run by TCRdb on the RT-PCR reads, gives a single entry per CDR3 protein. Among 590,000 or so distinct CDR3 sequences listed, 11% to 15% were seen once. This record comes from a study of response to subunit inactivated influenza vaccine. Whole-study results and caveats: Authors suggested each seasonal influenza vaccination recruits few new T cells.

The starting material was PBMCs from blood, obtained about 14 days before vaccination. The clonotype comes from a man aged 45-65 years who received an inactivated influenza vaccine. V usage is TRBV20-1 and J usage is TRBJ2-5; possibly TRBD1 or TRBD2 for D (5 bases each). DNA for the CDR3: TGCAGTGCTATCCGACGGGGCCAGGGTGAGATCCAGTACTTC. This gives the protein CSAIRRGQGEIQYF.